Shown below are 23 T cell receptor beta chains from a single sample sequenced in a study of cytomegalovirus exposure and HLA in healthy donors. The PCR had 60 Vbeta and 13 Jbeta primers. Profiling relied on immunoSEQ multiplex PCR, and the TCRdb table lists in-frame clones only, not all of them. The table shows roughly 100,000 clones, with over 80% occurring only once. The sequenced sample consisted of PBMCs. The receptors here all came from a middle-aged man in good health and CMV-seronegative.

The chain employs TRBV18 and TRBJ2-1, with D maybe TRBD2 (7 bases). Germline V CDR1 and CDR2: KGHSH, LQKENI. V was shortened by 6 bases and J by 6 bases, with 18 bases between the two germline ends. The CDR3 has 15 amino acids. CDR3 region: CASSNEGGPSNEQFF. In DNA, the CDR3 is TGTGCCAGCTCGAACGAGGGGGGGCCCTCCAATGAGCAGTTCTTC. Full variable domain (rest looked up from reference TRBV18 and TRBJ2-1): NAGVMQNPRHLVRRRGQEARLRCSPMKGHSHVYWYRQLPEEGLKFMVYLQKENIIDESGMPKERFSAEFPKEGPSILRIQQVVRGDSAAYFCASSNEGGPSNEQFFGPGTRLTVL.

The chain is built from TRBV5-6 and TRBJ2-5, with 7 nucleotides matching TRBD1. The closer fit of TRBJ2-7 to the DNA end suggests the J call may be wrong. CDR3 length: 14 amino acids. CDR1 is SGHDT and CDR2 is YYEEEE in the germline V gene. The CDR3 region has the DNA TGTGCCAGCAGCCCTCCGGGACAGTCCTACGAGCAGTACTTC. Translation: CASSPPGQSYEQYF.

The CDR3 loop reads CASSIGAQGETQYF. DNA for the CDR3: TGTGCCAGTAGTATAGGAGCGCAGGGGGAGACCCAGTACTTC. The J gene is TRBJ2-5, the V gene TRBV19; perhaps TRBD1 as D (6 bases). The CDR3 is 14 amino acids. The V end lost 1 base, the J end lost 5 bases, and 11 bases lay between the germline ends. Germline V gene data show CDR1 as LNHDA and CDR2 as SQIVND (reference sequence).

This rearrangement joins TRBV5-1 to TRBJ2-7, with D tentatively TRBD2 (7 bases). Germline CDR1 and CDR2: SGHRS and YFSETQ. Deletions cut 6 bases from V and 5 bases from J, with 15 bases between. The CDR3 extends over 13 amino acids. CDR3 sequence reads: CASNHGGADEQYF. CDR3 bases: TGCGCCAGCAACCATGGGGGGGCCGACGAGCAGTACTTC.

The gene calls are TRBV11-1 and TRBJ2-2, with D perhaps TRBD2 (5 bases). The CDR3 is 16 amino acids. CDR1 is SGHAT and CDR2 is FQDESV in the germline V gene (reference sequence). The V and J ends lost 2 bases and 7 bases respectively, with 17 bases between them. CDR3 coding DNA: TGTGCCAGCAGCTTATTAAGGGCCCTCGGAGGCGGGGAGCTGTTTTTT. Its translation is CASSLLRALGGGELFF.

This clone was seen only a few times. The V call is TRBV29-1, the J call TRBJ1-2; 8 bases agree with TRBD1. The CDR3 consists of 13 residues. Germline lookup yields CDR1 SQVTM and CDR2 ANQGSEA. Trimming cost V 0 bases and J 7 bases; bases outside gene matches: 4. DNA for the CDR3: TGCAGCGTTGAAGAGGCAGGGGGCCTTGGCTACACCTTC. Translation: CSVEEAGGLGYTF.

The chain combines TRBV5-6 with TRBJ1-2, with 7 bases lining up with TRBD1. V shed 5 bases, J shed 7 bases, and the junction held 11 bases outside the gene matches. Looked up from germline, CDR1 is SGHDT and CDR2 is YYEEEE. This CDR3 has 14 residues. CDR3 loop: CASRSQGQGGGYTF. The CDR3 DNA sequence: TGTGCCAGCAGAAGTCAAGGGCAGGGGGGTGGCTACACCTTC.

This chain connects TRBV29-1 to TRBJ2-2; a weak D match, TRBD2 (5 bases). CDR1 and CDR2 from the germline V gene are SQVTM and ANQGSEA. V shed 5 bases and J shed 5 bases, with 15 bases lying between them. The CDR3 covers 14 residues. In DNA, the CDR3 is TGCAGCGTTCTGAGAGGGTTTGGGACCGGGGAGCTGTTTTTT. The encoded protein is CSVLRGFGTGELFF.

The rearrangement links TRBV5-1 to TRBJ1-4; 7 bases line up with TRBD1. The J segment lost 2 bases and the V segment lost 5 bases, leaving 6 bases of the junction unmatched. The CDR3 is 15 amino acids. Germline values: CDR1 SGHRS, CDR2 YFSETQ. The CDR3 region has the DNA TGCGCCAGCAGGGAACAGGGGAGGACTAATGAAAAACTGTTTTTT. Translation: CASREQGRTNEKLFF.

The chain links TRBV2 to TRBJ1-2; tentatively, D is TRBD1 (5 bases). The germline gives CDR1 SNHLY, CDR2 FYNNEI. V was shortened by 5 bases and J by 0 bases, with 7 bases between the two germline ends. This CDR3 contains 13 residues. This CDR3 is CASSRQPNYGYTF. The CDR3 DNA reads TGTGCCAGCAGTCGACAGCCTAACTATGGCTACACCTTC.

The CDR3 DNA reads as TGTGCCAGCAGCGCAGACTGGACAGGGAGCGGTTGGGAAAAACTGTTTTTT. This encodes CASSADWTGSGWEKLFF. The J gene is TRBJ1-4, the V gene TRBV7-8; 8 bases line up with TRBD1. Germline-derived CDR1 and CDR2 are SGHVS and FQNEAQ. CDR3 length: 17 residues. V dropped 5 bases and J dropped 8; count of bases not matched to a gene: 16.

V usage is TRBV11-2 and J usage is TRBJ2-3; possible D gene TRBD1, 6 bases. Trimming removed 6 bases from V and 0 bases from J, with 16 bases in between. Germline values: CDR1 SGHAT, CDR2 FQNNGV. The CDR3 covers 16 residues. The CDR3 region is CASRDPSGASTDTQYF. The CDR3 nucleotides read TGTGCCAGCAGGGACCCATCAGGGGCTAGCACAGATACGCAGTATTTT. The variable domain in full, completed from reference TRBV11-2 and TRBJ2-3, reads EAGVAQSPRYKIIEKRQSVAFWCNPISGHATLYWYQQILGQGPKLLIQFQNNGVVDDSQLPKDRFSAERLKGVDSTLKIQPAKLEDSAVYLCASRDPSGASTDTQYFGPGTRLTVL.

The chain uses TRBV5-1 and TRBJ2-1; 8 positions match TRBD2. CDR1 is SGHRS and CDR2 is YFSETQ in the germline V gene. The CDR3 is 17 amino acids. J lost 0 bases, V lost 0 bases, and 5 bases had no gene match. CDR3 bases: TGCGCCAGCAGCTTGGAGCGGCGGGGGGACTCCTACAATGAGCAGTTCTTC. Amino acids: CASSLERRGDSYNEQFF.

The chain's CDR3 is CASSYSVDRGAEQYF. As DNA, the CDR3 is TGTGCCAGCAGTTACTCGGTCGACAGGGGCGCCGAGCAGTACTTC. This sequence joins TRBV6-5 and TRBJ2-7; 8 positions agree with TRBD1. The length of the CDR3 is 15 residues. After removal of 0 bases from V and 6 bases from J, the junction contained 7 bases not matched to a gene. Germline CDR1 is MNHEY and CDR2 is SVGAGI.

The chain employs TRBV4-1 and TRBJ2-1; 12 bases are a match to TRBD2. CDR1 and CDR2 (germline): MGHRA, YSYEKL. V shed 4 bases and J 0 bases; nucleotides not matched to a gene: 7. The CDR3 has 18 residues. The CDR3 is CASSRGLAGSSSYNEQFF. The CDR3 bases are TGCGCCAGCAGCCGAGGACTAGCGGGGTCAAGCTCCTACAATGAGCAGTTCTTC.

In DNA, the CDR3 is TGTGCCAGCAGCCCCCATAAGACAGGGAATATGTACGAGCAGTACTTC. Translation: CASSPHKTGNMYEQYF. The chain carries TRBV21-1 and TRBJ2-7; TRBD1 was called by the table and not checked on the DNA. TRBV21-1 represents a pseudogene. This CDR3 is built from 16 residues.

The chain recombines TRBV10-3 with TRBJ1-1, with 8 bases identical to TRBD1. There are 13 residues in the CDR3. With 10 bases clipped from V and 7 bases from J, the junction kept 11 bases outside the gene matches. Looked up from germline, CDR1 is ENHRY and CDR2 is SYGVKD. CDR3 DNA: TGTGCCACTTGCGATGGACAGGGTGGTGAAGCTTTCTTT. Protein sequence: CATCDGQGGEAFF.

J is TRBJ1-1 and V is TRBV18; TRBD1 matches 8 bases. The CDR3 is 15 residues long. Germline V gives CDR1 KGHSH, CDR2 LQKENI. The trim removed 3 bases at V and 0 bases at J, leaving 3 bases unmatched. CDR3 DNA: TGTGCCAGCTCACCGCAGGGGGCAATGAACACTGAAGCTTTCTTT. Amino acids: CASSPQGAMNTEAFF.

CDR3 coding DNA: TGTGCCAGCAGCCCCCACAGCGGGGGGTACAATGAGCAGTTCTTC. Protein product: CASSPHSGGYNEQFF. This chain links TRBV11-2 with TRBJ2-1; the match to TRBD2 covers 9 bases. Trimming removed 5 bases from V and 4 bases from J; junction bases left unmatched: 6. The CDR3 totals 15 residues. Germline CDR1 SGHAT, CDR2 FQNNGV.

This rearrangement joins TRBV30 to TRBJ2-7, with D possibly matching TRBD1 (5 bases). V was shortened by 0 bases and J by 2 bases, with 11 bases between the two germline ends. CDR3 length equals 14 residues. CDR1 GTSNPN and CDR2 SVGIG come from the germline V gene (reference sequence). Here the CDR3 DNA reads TGTGCCTGGAGTGTAGGCAGGGTGGCCTACGAGCAGTACTTC. This gives the protein CAWSVGRVAYEQYF. The full variable domain, its missing parts supplied by reference TRBV30 and TRBJ2-7, is SQTIHQWPATLVQPVGSPLSLECTVEGTSNPNLYWYRQAAGRGLQLLFYSVGIGQISSEVPQNLSASRPQDRQFILSSKKLLLSDSGFYLCAWSVGRVAYEQYFGPGTRLTVT.

The rearrangement uses TRBV6-5 and TRBJ2-2, with TRBD1 as a possible D gene (6 bases). The CDR3 contains 14 residues. Trimming stripped 5 bases from V and 3 bases from J, with 10 bases between. Germline V gene sequence: CDR1 MNHEY, CDR2 SVGAGI. The CDR3 DNA reads as TGTGCCAGCAGTCACAGGGTTGACACCGGGGAGCTGTTTTTT. Translated: CASSHRVDTGELFF.

This chain connects TRBV7-9 to TRBJ2-5, with a tentative D call TRBD1 (6 bases). This CDR3 comprises 14 residues. Germline V gives CDR1 SEHNR, CDR2 FQNEAQ (reference sequence). V lost 3 bases, J lost 5 bases, and 13 bases lay in between. DNA for the CDR3: TGTGCCAGCAGCTTTACAGGGATGAGGGAGACCCAGTACTTC. It encodes CASSFTGMRETQYF.

As for this clone: One end of the junction is discordant with germline, which a read error may explain. The chain has TRBV7-7 and TRBJ2-2; 9 positions agree with TRBD1. This CDR3 is 14 amino acids long. In germline, CDR1 is SSHAT, CDR2 FNYEAQ (reference sequence). CDR3 in amino acids: CASSTGQGRGELFF. The CDR3 DNA sequence: TGTGCTAGCAGCACAGGACAGGGGCGAGGGGAGCTGTTTTTT. Full variable domain (outside the CDR3, taken from reference TRBV7-7 and TRBJ2-2): GAGVSQSPRYKVTKRGQDVTLRCDPISSHATLYWYQQALGQGPEFLTYFNYEAQPDKSGLPSDRFSAERPEGSISTLTIQRTEQRDSAMYRCASSTGQGRGELFFGEGSRLTVL.